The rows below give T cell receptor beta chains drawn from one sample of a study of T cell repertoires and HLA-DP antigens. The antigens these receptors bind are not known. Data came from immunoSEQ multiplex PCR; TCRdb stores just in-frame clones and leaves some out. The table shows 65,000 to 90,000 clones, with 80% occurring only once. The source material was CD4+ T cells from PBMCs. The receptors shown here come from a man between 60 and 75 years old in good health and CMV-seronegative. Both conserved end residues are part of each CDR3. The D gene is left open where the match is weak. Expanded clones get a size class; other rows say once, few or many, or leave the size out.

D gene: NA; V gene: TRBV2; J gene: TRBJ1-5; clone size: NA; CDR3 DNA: TGTGCCAGCAGTGATCAGGTCGGGAATCAGCCCCAGCATTTT; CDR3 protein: CASSDQVGNQPQHF
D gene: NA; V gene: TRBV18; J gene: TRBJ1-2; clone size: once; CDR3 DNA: TGTGCCAGCTCACTGCTGGACTCAGGGGATGGCTACACCTTC; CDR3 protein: CASSLLDSGDGYTF
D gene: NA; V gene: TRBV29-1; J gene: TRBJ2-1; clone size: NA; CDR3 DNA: TGCAGCGTTGAGGGCCGGGCGGGGGCAGAGTTCTTC; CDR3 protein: CSVEGRAGAEFF
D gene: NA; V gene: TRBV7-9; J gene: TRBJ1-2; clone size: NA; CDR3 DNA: TGTGCCAGCAGCTTAGAGGGGGACGGCTACACCTTC; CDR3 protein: CASSLEGDGYTF
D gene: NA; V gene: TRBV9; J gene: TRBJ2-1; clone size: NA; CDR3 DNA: TGTGCCAGCAGCGTAGATTTAGCGGCCTACAATGAGCAGTTCTTC; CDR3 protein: CASSVDLAAYNEQFF
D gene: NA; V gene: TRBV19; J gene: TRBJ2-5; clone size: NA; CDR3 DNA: TGTGCCAGTAGTATCCGCAGGGCGTCTAGGAGCGGGCAAGAGACCCAGTACTTC; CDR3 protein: CASSIRRASRSGQETQYF
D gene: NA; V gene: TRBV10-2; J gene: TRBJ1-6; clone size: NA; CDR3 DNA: TGCGCCAGCAGTTTGCAGACGTATAATTCACCCCTCCACTTT; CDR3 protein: CASSLQTYNSPLHF
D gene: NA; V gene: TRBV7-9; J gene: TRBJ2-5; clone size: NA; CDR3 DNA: TGTGCCAGCAGCTTGAACGGGGGAGAGACCCAGTACTTC; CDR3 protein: CASSLNGGETQYF
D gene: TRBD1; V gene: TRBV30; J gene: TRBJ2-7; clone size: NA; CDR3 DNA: TGTGCCCGGAGTTCCGGGACAGAGACCTACGAGCAGTACTTC; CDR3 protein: CARSSGTETYEQYF
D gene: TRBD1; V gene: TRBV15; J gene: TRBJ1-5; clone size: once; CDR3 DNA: TGTGCCACCAGCAGAGCAGGACAGGGCCATCAGCCCCAGCATTTT; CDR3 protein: CATSRAGQGHQPQHF
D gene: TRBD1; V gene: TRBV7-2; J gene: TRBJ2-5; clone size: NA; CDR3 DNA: TGTGCCAGCAGCTTATTAAGAACAGGGGTCGAGACCCAGTACTTC; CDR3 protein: CASSLLRTGVETQYF
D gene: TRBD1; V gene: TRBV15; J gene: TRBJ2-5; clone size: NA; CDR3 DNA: TGTGCCACCAGCAGAGACCTCGGACAGGTGTACCAAGAGACCCAGTACTTC; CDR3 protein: CATSRDLGQVYQETQYF
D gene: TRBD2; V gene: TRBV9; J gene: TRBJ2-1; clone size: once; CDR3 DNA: TGTGCCAGCAGCCCCCGGGGACTAGCGGGGCCTGAGCAGTTCTTC; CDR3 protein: CASSPRGLAGPEQFF
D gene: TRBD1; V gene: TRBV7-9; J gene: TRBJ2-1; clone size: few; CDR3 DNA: TGTGCCAGCAGCTCGGGACAGGTCAATGAGCAGTTCTTC; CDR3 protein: CASSSGQVNEQFF
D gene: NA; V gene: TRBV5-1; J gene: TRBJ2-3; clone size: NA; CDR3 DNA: TGCGCCAGCAGCTACCGTCCGGAGACTAGCACAGATACGCAGTATTTT; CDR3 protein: CASSYRPETSTDTQYF
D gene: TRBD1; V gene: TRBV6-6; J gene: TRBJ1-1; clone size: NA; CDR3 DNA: TGTGCCAGCAGTCAGACAGGGGGTGCTGAAGCTTTCTTT; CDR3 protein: CASSQTGGAEAFF
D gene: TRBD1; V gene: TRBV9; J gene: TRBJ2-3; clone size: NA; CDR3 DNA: TGTGCCAGCAGCGTGGGGACAGGCTGGGATACGCAGTATTTT; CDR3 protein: CASSVGTGWDTQYF
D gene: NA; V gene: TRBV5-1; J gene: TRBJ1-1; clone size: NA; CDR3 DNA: TGCGCCAGCAGCTTTTTCGACAGGAACACTGAAGCTTTCTTT; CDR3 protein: CASSFFDRNTEAFF
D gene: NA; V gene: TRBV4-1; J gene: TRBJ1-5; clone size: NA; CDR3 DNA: TGCGCCAGCAGCCATGAGTCATCGGGCAGCCTTCGCGGTCAGCCCCAGCATTTT; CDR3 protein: CASSHESSGSLRGQPQHF
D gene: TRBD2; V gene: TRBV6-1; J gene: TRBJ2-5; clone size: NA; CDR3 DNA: TGTGCCAGCAGTGAAGCGCTTCGGGGAGGGTCAGAGACCCAGTACTTC; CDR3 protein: CASSEALRGGSETQYF
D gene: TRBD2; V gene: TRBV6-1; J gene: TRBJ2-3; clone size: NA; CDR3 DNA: TGTGCCAGCAGTGACAGGGGACTAGTTTCTTCAGATACGCAGTATTTT; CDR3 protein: CASSDRGLVSSDTQYF
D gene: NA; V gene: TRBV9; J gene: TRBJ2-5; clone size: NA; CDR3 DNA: TGTGCCAGCAGCGAGGCTCCAGGGAGGGAGACCCAGTACTTC; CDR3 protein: CASSEAPGRETQYF
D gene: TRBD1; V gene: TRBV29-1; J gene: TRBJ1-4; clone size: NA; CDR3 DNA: TGCAGCGTTGCCATCGGGACAGCTAATGAAAAACTGTTTTTT; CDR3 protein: CSVAIGTANEKLFF
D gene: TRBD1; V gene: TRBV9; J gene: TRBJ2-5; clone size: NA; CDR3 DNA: TGTGCCAGCAGCGTACGACAGGGGGCGGGAGAGACCCAGTACTTC; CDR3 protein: CASSVRQGAGETQYF
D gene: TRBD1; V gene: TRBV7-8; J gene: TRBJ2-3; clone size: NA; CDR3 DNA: TGTGCCAGCAGCTTAGACAGGGGAAATGCAGATACGCAGTATTTT; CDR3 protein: CASSLDRGNADTQYF
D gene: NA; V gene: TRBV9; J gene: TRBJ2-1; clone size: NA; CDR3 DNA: TGTGCCAGCAGCGTAGGTCCAGACTCCTACAATGAGCAGTTCTTC; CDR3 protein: CASSVGPDSYNEQFF
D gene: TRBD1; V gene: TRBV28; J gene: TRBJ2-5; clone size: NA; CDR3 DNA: TGTGCCAGCAGTTTAGAGGGGGCGAGGGGGGAGACCCAGTACTTC; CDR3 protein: CASSLEGARGETQYF
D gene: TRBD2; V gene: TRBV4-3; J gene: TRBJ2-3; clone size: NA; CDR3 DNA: TGCGCCAGCAGCCTTTTAGCGGGGGGGGCGGATACGCAGTATTTT; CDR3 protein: CASSLLAGGADTQYF
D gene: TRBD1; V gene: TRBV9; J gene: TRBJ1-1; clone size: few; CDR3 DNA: TGTGCCAGCAGCGTCAATACAGGGGCCGGTGAAGCTTTCTTT; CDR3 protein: CASSVNTGAGEAFF
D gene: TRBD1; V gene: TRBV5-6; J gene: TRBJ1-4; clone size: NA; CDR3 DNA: TGTGCCAGCAGCTCCTCTCGGACAGGGTTCAATGAAAAACTGTTTTTT; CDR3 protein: CASSSSRTGFNEKLFF
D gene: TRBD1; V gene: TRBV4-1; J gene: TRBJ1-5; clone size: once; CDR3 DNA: TGCGCCAGCAGCCCTACAGGGGCAGGCAATCAGCCCCAGCATTTT; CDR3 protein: CASSPTGAGNQPQHF
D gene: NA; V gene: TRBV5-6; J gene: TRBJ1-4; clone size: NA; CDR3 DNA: TGTGCCAGCAGCCCGGGGACGGGACACCGGTCGAAACTGTTTTTT; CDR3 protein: CASSPGTGHRSKLFF
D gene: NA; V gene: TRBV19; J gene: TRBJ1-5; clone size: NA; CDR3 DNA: TGTGCCAGTACGGACGGAGGTAGCAATCAGCCCCAGCATTTT; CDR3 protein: CASTDGGSNQPQHF
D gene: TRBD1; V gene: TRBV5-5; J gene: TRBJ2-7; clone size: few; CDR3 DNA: TGTGCCAGCAGCACGACAGGGGTAGGAGTCTACGAGCAGTACTTC; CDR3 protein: CASSTTGVGVYEQYF
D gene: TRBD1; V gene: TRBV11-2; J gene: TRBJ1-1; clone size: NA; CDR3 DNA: TGTGCCAGCAGCTTCGAACGTGGACAGGGGGCGAACGCTTTCTTT; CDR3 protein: CASSFERGQGANAFF
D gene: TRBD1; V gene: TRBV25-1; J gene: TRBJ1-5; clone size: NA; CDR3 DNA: TGTGCCAGCAGTCAGGGGGGGAGCAATCAGCCCCAGCATTTT; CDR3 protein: CASSQGGSNQPQHF
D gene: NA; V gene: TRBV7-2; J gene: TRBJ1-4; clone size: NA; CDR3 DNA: TGTGCCAGCAGCTCCAAGGCTTGGGAAAAACTGTTTTTT; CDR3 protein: CASSSKAWEKLFF
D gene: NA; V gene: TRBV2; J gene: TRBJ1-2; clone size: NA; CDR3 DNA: TGTGCCAGCAGTGATGTGGGGCAAGGCTATGGCTACACCTTC; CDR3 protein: CASSDVGQGYGYTF
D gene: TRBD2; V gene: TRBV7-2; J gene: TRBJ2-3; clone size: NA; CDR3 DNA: TGTGCCAGCAGCCCGACCCGGGGGGTAGGCACAGATACGCAGTATTTT; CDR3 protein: CASSPTRGVGTDTQYF
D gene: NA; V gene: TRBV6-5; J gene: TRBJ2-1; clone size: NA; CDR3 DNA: TGTGCCAGCAGTTACTCGATCTCGGGGTCCAATGAGCAGTTCTTC; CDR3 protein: CASSYSISGSNEQFF
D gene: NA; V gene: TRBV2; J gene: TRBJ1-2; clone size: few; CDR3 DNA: TGTGCCAGCAGCCCCGTGTCAGGGACCTATGGCTACACCTTC; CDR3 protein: CASSPVSGTYGYTF
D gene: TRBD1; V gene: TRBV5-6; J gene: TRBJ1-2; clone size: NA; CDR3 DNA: TGTGCCAGCAGCTTTGGACAGGGTGATGGCTACACCTTC; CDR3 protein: CASSFGQGDGYTF